These 21 T cell receptor beta chains were all obtained from the same sample, sequenced in a study of cytomegalovirus exposure and HLA in healthy donors. PCR used 60 Vbeta primers and 13 Jbeta primers. Clones were read by immunoSEQ multiplex PCR, and TCRdb kept only the in-frame ones, dropping some. The listing contains about 84,000 clones. The specimen sequenced was PBMCs. These receptors originate from a man in his fifties or sixties in good health and CMV-seronegative.

The rearrangement uses TRBV5-1 and TRBJ1-4; 7 bases are shared with TRBD1. Looked up from germline, CDR1 is SGHRS and CDR2 is YFSETQ. The CDR3 is 16 amino acids. The V and J ends lost 4 bases and 1 base, in that order; junction bases with no gene match: 7. The CDR3 protein is CASSRDSHLTNEKLFF. The CDR3 region has the DNA TGCGCCAGCAGCAGGGACAGTCATCTAACTAATGAAAAACTGTTTTTT.

The V call is TRBV19, the J call TRBJ2-2; 7 positions match TRBD1. V lost 3 bases to trimming and J lost 3 bases; unmatched junction nucleotides: 4. The CDR3 length is 15 residues. CDR1 and CDR2 (germline): LNHDA, SQIVND (reference sequence). The chain's CDR3 is CASSILGTDTGELFF. The CDR3 DNA reads TGTGCCAGTAGTATCCTCGGGACAGACACCGGGGAGCTGTTTTTT.

This chain connects TRBV10-3 to TRBJ2-7; D uncertain. CDR1 and CDR2 (germline): ENHRY, SYGVKD. The V gene lost 8 bases and the J gene lost 4 bases, with 9 bases spanning the gap. This CDR3 region has 11 residues. In DNA, the CDR3 is TGTGCCATCGGGCTCGCGTACGAGCAGTACTTC. Residues: CAIGLAYEQYF.

This chain uses TRBV6-5 with TRBJ1-3; perhaps TRBD1 as D (6 bases). The V end was cut by 0 bases, the J end by 4 bases, with 13 bases between. This CDR3 spans 16 amino acids. Germline V lookup: CDR1 MNHEY, CDR2 SVGAGI. CDR3: CASSYSPPGTGNTIYF. CDR3 nucleotides: TGTGCCAGCAGTTACTCCCCCCCAGGGACAGGAAACACCATATATTTT.

This rearrangement joins TRBV4-1 to TRBJ2-7; D is possibly TRBD2 (6 bases). CDR3 length: 13 amino acids. The ends were cut back, 1 base at V and 7 bases at J, with 11 bases in the middle. The germline CDR1 and CDR2 sequences are MGHRA and YSYEKL. The CDR3 loop is CASSQGLAREQYF. The CDR3 region has the DNA TGCGCCAGCAGCCAAGGTCTAGCGAGGGAGCAGTACTTC.

The gene calls are TRBV5-1 and TRBJ1-4, with 7 bases that match TRBD1. Looked up from germline, CDR1 is SGHRS and CDR2 is YFSETQ. The V and J ends lost 1 base and 3 bases, in that order; junction bases with no gene match: 6. The CDR3 is made up of 16 amino acids. The CDR3 DNA is TGCGCCAGCAGCTTGTACTCGGACAGGTCTAATGAAAAACTGTTTTTT. The encoded protein is CASSLYSDRSNEKLFF.

The gene calls are TRBV28 and TRBJ1-5, with TRBD1 identical over 9 bases. The CDR3 totals 15 residues. V was clipped by 3 bases and J by 5 bases; unmatched bases: 5. Per germline, CDR1 MDHEN and CDR2 SYDVKM. CDR3 loop: CASSFTGQGYQPQHF. CDR3 DNA: TGTGCCAGCAGTTTTACCGGACAGGGGTATCAGCCCCAGCATTTT.

This chain uses TRBV10-3 with TRBJ1-2, with TRBD1 matching 7 bases. The CDR3 is 17 amino acids. J gave up 3 bases and V 3 bases, and 13 bases lay outside the gene matches. In germline, CDR1 is ENHRY, CDR2 SYGVKD. CDR3 bases: TGTGCCATCAGTGACTACTTGGGACAGCCATCTTACTATGGCTACACCTTC. Protein sequence: CAISDYLGQPSYYGYTF.

V and J are TRBV10-3 and TRBJ2-1; TRBD2 matches 9 bases. The germline V gene has CDR1 ENHRY and CDR2 SYGVKD. Trimming cost V 9 bases and J 0 bases; bases outside gene matches: 18. The CDR3 runs 19 residues. CDR3 region: CAILREAGGYFSSYNEQFF. CDR3 in DNA: TGTGCCATACTGAGGGAAGCGGGGGGATACTTTAGCTCCTACAATGAGCAGTTCTTC.

The rearrangement uses TRBV7-8 and TRBJ1-6; no firm D call. This CDR3 has 16 residues. Trimming removed 1 base from V and 0 bases from J, with 7 bases in between. CDR1 and CDR2 (germline): SGHVS, FQNEAQ. The CDR3 region has the DNA TGTGCCAGCAGCTTAGATCCCCGCTCCTATAATTCACCCCTCCACTTT. It yields the protein CASSLDPRSYNSPLHF.

The CDR3 coding sequence is TGTGCCAGCAGCTTAGTGGGAGGGGCCTACGAGCAGTACTTC. Its protein product is CASSLVGGAYEQYF. The V and J genes are TRBV7-2 and TRBJ2-7; 7 positions agree with TRBD2. Trimming removed 1 base from V and 2 bases from J; junction bases left unmatched: 2. The CDR3 consists of 14 residues. Germline V gene data show CDR1 as SGHTA and CDR2 as FQGNSA.

This rearrangement joins TRBV9 to TRBJ2-2; D perhaps matches TRBD2 (5 bases). CDR3 size: 15 residues. Between the trimmed V and J ends, which lost 2 bases and 6 bases, there was a span of 14 bases. CDR1 SGDLS and CDR2 YYNGEE come from the germline V gene. CDR3 residues: CASSVRSIGAGELFF. CDR3 sequence (DNA): TGTGCCAGCAGCGTTAGATCCATCGGGGCCGGGGAGCTGTTTTTT.

The gene calls are TRBV13 and TRBJ2-1; 10 bases agree with TRBD1. J was trimmed by 5 bases and V by 4 bases; bases with no gene match: 5. The CDR3 spans 15 residues. Germline V gives CDR1 PRHDT, CDR2 FYEKMQ (reference sequence). The CDR3 region has the DNA TGTGCCAGCAGCTCCGCCGGGACAGGGGACAATGAGCAGTTCTTC. This sequence encodes CASSSAGTGDNEQFF.

The chain uses TRBV9 and TRBJ2-1; a weak D match, TRBD2 (5 bases). CDR3 length: 15 residues. V was shortened by 3 bases and J by 5 bases, with 15 bases between the two germline ends. Germline values: CDR1 SGDLS, CDR2 YYNGEE. CDR3 region: CASSAVPGTNNEQFF. The CDR3 coding sequence is TGTGCCAGCAGCGCAGTCCCGGGAACAAACAATGAGCAGTTCTTC.

This chain connects TRBV5-1 to TRBJ2-7, with D possibly being TRBD2 (6 bases). The CDR3 has 14 residues. The germline V gene has CDR1 SGHRS and CDR2 YFSETQ. Trimming took 4 bases from V and 2 from J, leaving 13 bases between them. The CDR3 bases are TGCGCCAGCAGCCCGGGACTCACCGCCTACGAGCAGTACTTC. Translated: CASSPGLTAYEQYF.

V gene TRBV28 combines with J gene TRBJ1-6; 9 bases map to TRBD1. This CDR3 is built from 19 residues. Germline CDR1 reads MDHEN; CDR2 reads SYDVKM. V was pared by 5 bases and J by 5 bases, with 16 bases of the junction left unmatched. The CDR3 loop reads CASSASGTGYLYDNSPLHF. In DNA, the CDR3 is TGTGCCAGCAGTGCCAGCGGGACAGGGTACCTCTACGATAATTCACCCCTCCACTTT.

The chain has TRBV19 and TRBJ1-1, with D possibly matching TRBD1 (6 bases). Trimming took off 1 base at V and 5 bases at J, with 11 bases between the two ends. The germline gives CDR1 LNHDA, CDR2 SQIVND (reference sequence). The CDR3 is 14 amino acids. Here the CDR3 reads CASSIVQGSTEAFF. In nucleotides, the CDR3 is TGTGCCAGTAGTATAGTACAGGGCAGTACTGAAGCTTTCTTT.

V usage is TRBV7-3 and J usage is TRBJ2-2, with D perhaps TRBD1 (6 bases). Germline CDR1 reads SGHTA; CDR2 reads FQGTGA. The CDR3 has 14 residues. V was trimmed by 5 bases and J by 3 bases, leaving 10 bases between them. The CDR3 nucleotides are TGTGCCAGCAGCCCTAACAGGGACACCGGGGAGCTGTTTTTT. Translating gives CASSPNRDTGELFF.

The chain employs TRBV2 and TRBJ1-3; D not resolved. CDR1 is SNHLY, CDR2 FYNNEI, per germline. With 8 bases removed from V and 1 base from J, the gap between germline ends came to 3 bases. There are 11 residues in the CDR3. The CDR3 DNA reads TGTGCCAGCCAATCTGGAAACACCATATATTTT. It codes for CASQSGNTIYF.

The chain carries TRBV5-1 and TRBJ2-1, with 7 positions matching TRBD1. The CDR3 extends over 17 amino acids. V was clipped by 0 bases and J by 2 bases; unmatched bases: 8. The germline V gene has CDR1 SGHRS and CDR2 YFSETQ. The DNA for the CDR3 is TGCGCCAGCAGCTTGGCCCCTAGACAGGGAACCTACAATGAGCAGTTCTTC. Amino acid sequence: CASSLAPRQGTYNEQFF.

V and J are TRBV5-1 and TRBJ2-1; maybe TRBD1 (6 bases). Trimming took 5 bases from V and 4 from J, leaving 10 bases between them. The CDR3 length is 13 residues. CDR1 is SGHRS and CDR2 is YFSETQ in the germline V gene. DNA of the CDR3: TGCGCCAGCAGTGACAGGCCGTACAATGAGCAGTTCTTC. Its protein product is CASSDRPYNEQFF.